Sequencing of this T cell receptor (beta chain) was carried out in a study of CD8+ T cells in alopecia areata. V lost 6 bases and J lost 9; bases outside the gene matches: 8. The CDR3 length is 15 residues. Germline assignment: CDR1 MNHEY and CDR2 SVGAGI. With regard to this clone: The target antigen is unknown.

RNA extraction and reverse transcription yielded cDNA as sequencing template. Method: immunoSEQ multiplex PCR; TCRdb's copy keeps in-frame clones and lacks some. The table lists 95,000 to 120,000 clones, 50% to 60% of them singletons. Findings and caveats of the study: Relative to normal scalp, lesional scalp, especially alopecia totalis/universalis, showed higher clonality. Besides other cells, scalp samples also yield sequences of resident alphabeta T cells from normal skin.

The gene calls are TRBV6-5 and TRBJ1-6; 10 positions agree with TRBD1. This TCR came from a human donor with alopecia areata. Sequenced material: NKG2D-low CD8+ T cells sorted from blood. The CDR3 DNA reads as TGTGCCAGCAGGACGGGAGACAGGGGGCTTTCACCCCTCCACTTT. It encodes CASRTGDRGLSPLHF.